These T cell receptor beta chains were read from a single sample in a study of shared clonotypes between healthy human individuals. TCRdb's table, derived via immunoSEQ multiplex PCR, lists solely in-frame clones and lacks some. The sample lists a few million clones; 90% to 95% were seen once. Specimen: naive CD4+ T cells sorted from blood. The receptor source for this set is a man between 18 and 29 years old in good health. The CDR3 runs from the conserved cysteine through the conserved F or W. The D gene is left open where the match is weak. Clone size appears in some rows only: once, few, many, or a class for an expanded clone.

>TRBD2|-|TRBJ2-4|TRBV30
CAWSTSGGAVAKNIQYF
TGTGCCTGGAGTACTAGCGGGGGGGCCGTAGCCAAAAACATTCAGTACTTC
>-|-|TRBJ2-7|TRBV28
CASSPDLWEQYF
TGTGCCAGCAGTCCCGATCTGTGGGAGCAGTACTTC
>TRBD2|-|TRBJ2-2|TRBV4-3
CASSQEASGGPGELFF
TGCGCCAGCAGCCAAGAGGCTAGCGGAGGGCCCGGGGAGCTGTTTTTT
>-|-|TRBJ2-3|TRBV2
CASRMELTQYF
TGTGCCAGCAGGATGGAGCTTACGCAGTATTTT
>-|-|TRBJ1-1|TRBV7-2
CASSLPPLNTEAFF
TGTGCCAGCAGCTTACCTCCACTAAACACTGAAGCTTTCTTT
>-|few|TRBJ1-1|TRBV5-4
CASSLRGQAEAFF
TGTGCCAGCAGCTTGCGTGGGCAGGCTGAAGCTTTCTTT
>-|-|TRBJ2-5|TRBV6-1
CASSRERIETQYF
TGTGCCAGCAGCCGTGAGAGGATAGAGACCCAGTACTTC
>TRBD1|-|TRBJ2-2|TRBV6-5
CASSRDRAMTGELFF
TGTGCCAGCAGCAGGGACAGGGCCATGACCGGGGAGCTGTTTTTT
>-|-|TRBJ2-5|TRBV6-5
CASTRAGTQYF
TGTGCCAGCACCCGGGCTGGGACCCAGTACTTC
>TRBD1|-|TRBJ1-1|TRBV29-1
CSVRTSGTANTEAFF
TGCAGCGTGAGAACCTCCGGGACAGCGAACACTGAAGCTTTCTTT
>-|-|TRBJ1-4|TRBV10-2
CASRTNTGPEKLFF
TGCGCCAGCAGGACAAATACAGGACCCGAAAAACTGTTTTTT
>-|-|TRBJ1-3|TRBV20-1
CSAEAGNTIYF
TGCAGTGCGGAGGCTGGAAACACCATATATTTT
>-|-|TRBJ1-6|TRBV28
CASSSGDYNSPLHF
TGTGCCAGCAGTTCGGGTGATTATAATTCACCCCTCCACTTT
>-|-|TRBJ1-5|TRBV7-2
CASRLNSGLYSNQPQHF
TGTGCCAGCAGACTCAATTCAGGGCTCTATAGCAATCAGCCCCAGCATTTT
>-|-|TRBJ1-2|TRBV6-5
CASSYFQGNGYTF
TGTGCCAGCAGTTACTTCCAAGGAAATGGCTACACCTTC
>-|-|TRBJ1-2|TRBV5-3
CARSLAGRVPNYGYTF
TGTGCCAGAAGCTTGGCGGGCAGGGTTCCCAACTATGGCTACACCTTC
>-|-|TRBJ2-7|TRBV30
CAWSADYEQYF
TGTGCCTGGAGCGCTGACTACGAGCAGTACTTC
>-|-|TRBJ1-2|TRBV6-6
CASSSGIVYGYTF
TGTGCCAGCAGTTCCGGGATTGTCTATGGCTACACCTTC
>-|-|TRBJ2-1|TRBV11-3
CASSTGFNEQFF
TGTGCCAGCAGCACAGGGTTTAACGAGCAGTTCTTC
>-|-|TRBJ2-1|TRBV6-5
CASRRREEQFF
TGTGCCAGCAGGAGACGCGAGGAGCAGTTCTTC
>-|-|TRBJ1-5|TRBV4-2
CASSQESGGYQPQHF
TGTGCCAGCAGCCAAGAATCAGGAGGGTATCAGCCCCAGCATTTT
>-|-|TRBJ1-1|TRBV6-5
CATRSNTEAFF
TGTGCCACCAGGTCGAACACTGAAGCTTTCTTT
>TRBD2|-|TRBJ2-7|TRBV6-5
CASTALAGGPGEQYF
TGTGCCAGCACCGCACTAGCGGGAGGGCCTGGCGAGCAGTACTTC
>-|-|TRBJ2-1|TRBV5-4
CASSLIAGGNNEQFF
TGTGCCAGCAGCTTGATTGCCGGGGGAAACAATGAGCAGTTCTTC
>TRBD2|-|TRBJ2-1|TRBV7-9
CASSLSTSGGYNEQFF
TGTGCCAGCAGCTTATCGACTAGCGGGGGGTACAATGAGCAGTTCTTC
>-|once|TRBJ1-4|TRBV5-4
CASSFKQGGGEKLFF
TGTGCCAGCAGCTTTAAACAGGGCGGCGGGGAAAAACTGTTTTTT
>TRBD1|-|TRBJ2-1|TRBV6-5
CASTVIQGYNEQFF
TGTGCCAGCACAGTTATACAGGGGTACAATGAGCAGTTCTTC
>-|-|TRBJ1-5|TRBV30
CAWSPGQYSNQPQHF
TGTGCCTGGAGCCCCGGACAGTATAGCAATCAGCCCCAGCATTTT
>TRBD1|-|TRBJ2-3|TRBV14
CASSLPGQGAALSGPVTQYF
TGTGCCAGCAGCTTACCCGGACAGGGGGCTGCTTTGAGCGGCCCGGTGACGCAGTATTTT
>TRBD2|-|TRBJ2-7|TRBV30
CAGGRRGIAYEQYF
TGTGCCGGTGGGAGGCGGGGGATAGCCTACGAGCAGTACTTC
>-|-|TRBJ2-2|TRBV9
CASSVGNSLGLFF
TGTGCCAGCAGCGTAGGAAATAGTTTGGGGCTGTTTTTT
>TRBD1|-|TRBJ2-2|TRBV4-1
CASSPGQGNKAGELFF
TGCGCCAGCAGCCCGGGACAGGGTAATAAGGCCGGGGAGCTGTTTTTT
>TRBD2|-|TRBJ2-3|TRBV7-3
CASSQSGGDTQYF
TGTGCCAGCAGCCAGAGCGGGGGTGATACGCAGTATTTT
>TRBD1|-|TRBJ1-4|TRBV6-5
CASSPGGLREKLFF
TGTGCCAGCAGCCCAGGGGGACTGAGGGAAAAACTGTTTTTT
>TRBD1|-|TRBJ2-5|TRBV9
CASSSGTGGGQETQYF
TGTGCCAGCAGCAGCGGGACAGGGGGGGGACAAGAGACCCAGTACTTC
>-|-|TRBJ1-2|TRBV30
CAWSPPGHLNYGYTF
TGTGCCTGGAGCCCACCGGGACACCTGAACTATGGCTACACCTTC
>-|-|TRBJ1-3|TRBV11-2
CASSLESRKGNTIYF
TGTGCCAGCAGCTTAGAGAGCCGAAAGGGCAACACCATATATTTT
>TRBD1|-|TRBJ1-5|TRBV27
CASSTGTGGQPQHF
TGTGCCAGCAGTACCGGGACAGGGGGCCAGCCCCAGCATTTT
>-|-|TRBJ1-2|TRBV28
CASRDPLMERGGYTF
TGTGCCAGCAGGGACCCCTTGATGGAGCGAGGGGGCTACACCTTC
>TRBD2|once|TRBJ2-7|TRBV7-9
CASSLSLAGTGEQYF
TGTGCCAGCAGCTTATCACTAGCGGGGACGGGGGAGCAGTACTTC
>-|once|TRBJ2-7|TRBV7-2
CASSLGQGRHEQYF
TGTGCCAGCAGCTTAGGGCAGGGGAGGCACGAGCAGTACTTC
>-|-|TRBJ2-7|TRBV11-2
CASSLLSLGPATKQYF
TGTGCCAGCAGCTTACTCTCTCTGGGGCCCGCGACGAAGCAGTACTTC
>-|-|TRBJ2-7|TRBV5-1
CASSLTVISYEQYF
TGCGCCAGCAGCTTGACGGTAATCTCCTACGAGCAGTACTTC
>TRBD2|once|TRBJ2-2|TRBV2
CASSAGTSGRSGELFF
TGTGCCAGCAGCGCCGGGACTAGCGGGAGATCAGGGGAGCTGTTTTTT
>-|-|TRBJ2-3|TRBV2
CASSEAASTATDTQYF
TGTGCCAGCAGTGAAGCGGCGTCGACAGCCACAGATACGCAGTATTTT
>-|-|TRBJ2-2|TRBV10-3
CAIVDSFTGELFF
TGTGCCATCGTGGACAGTTTCACCGGGGAGCTGTTTTTT
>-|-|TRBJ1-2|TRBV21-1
CASSNIRDAQIYGYTF
TGTGCCAGCAGCAATATCAGGGACGCACAAATTTATGGCTACACCTTC